A single sample is the source of the 25 T cell receptor beta chains below, sequenced in a study of beta chain features in type 1 diabetes. The sequenced template was cDNA made from the entire isolated RNA. Sequenced by immunoSEQ multiplex PCR; TCRdb stores in-frame clones only, minus some. Here the sample spans about 900,000 clones, under 20% being singletons. Material: naive CD4+ T cells from blood. The receptors were sampled from a woman between 18 and 30 years old in good health.

This clone was counted between two and nine times. This chain joins TRBV28 and TRBJ1-2, with D tentatively TRBD1 (5 bases). Germline loops: CDR1 MDHEN, CDR2 SYDVKM. V lost 4 bases to trimming and J lost 2 bases, with 14 bases between them. This CDR3 spans 15 amino acids. The CDR3, as DNA: TGTGCCAGCAGTTCGTGGTCGGGGACCAACTATGGCTACACCTTC. It specifies CASSSWSGTNYGYTF.

The genes are TRBV19 and TRBJ2-3; no clear D. The CDR3 is 14 amino acids. Germline-derived CDR1 and CDR2 are LNHDA and SQIVND (reference sequence). V lost 4 bases and J 6 bases, leaving 14 bases between the germline ends. DNA for the CDR3: TGTGCCAGTAGTACCTCTAGGGCCCCGGATACGCAGTATTTT. The encoded protein is CASSTSRAPDTQYF.

This clone was seen more than once but under ten times. V and J are TRBV28 and TRBJ1-4; D gene unclear. CDR3 length: 14 residues. The germline CDR1 and CDR2 sequences are MDHEN and SYDVKM. V lost 4 bases to trimming and J lost 6 bases, with 12 bases between them. DNA for the CDR3: TGTGCCAGCAGTTGGGGAAAGGGAGATGAAAAACTGTTTTTT. This codes for CASSWGKGDEKLFF.

This clone has a handful of counts. The J gene is TRBJ1-2, the V gene TRBV27, with 8 positions matching TRBD1. The trim removed 7 bases at V and 0 bases at J, leaving 7 bases unmatched. CDR1 MNHEY and CDR2 SMNVEV come from the germline V gene (reference sequence). There are 15 residues in the CDR3. The CDR3 region has the DNA TGTGCCAGCACGCCTAGACAGGGGTCTAACTATGGCTACACCTTC. This gives the protein CASTPRQGSNYGYTF.

The rearrangement uses TRBV10-3 and TRBJ2-1, with TRBD2 matching 14 bases. The length of the CDR3 is 15 residues. Germline V gene data show CDR1 as ENHRY and CDR2 as SYGVKD. The ends lost 7 bases at V and 5 bases at J; junction bases unmatched: 4. CDR3 DNA: TGTGCCATCAACGGGGGACTAGCGGGAGACAATGAGCAGTTCTTC. This gives the protein CAINGGLAGDNEQFF.

V gene TRBV11-1 combines with J gene TRBJ2-7, with 9 bases fitting TRBD1. CDR3 length: 16 amino acids. Germline trimming cut 3 bases from V and 5 bases from J; bases unmatched to any gene: 11. Looked up from germline, CDR1 is SGHAT and CDR2 is FQDESV (reference sequence). The CDR3 sequence: CASSFGEWTGENEQYF. The CDR3 DNA reads as TGTGCCAGCAGCTTTGGGGAGTGGACAGGGGAAAACGAGCAGTACTTC. The complete variable domain, with remaining parts taken from reference TRBV11-1 and TRBJ2-7, reads EAEVAQSPRYKITEKSQAVAFWCDPISGHATLYWYRQILGQGPELLVQFQDESVVDDSQLPKDRFSAERLKGVDSTLKIQPAELGDSAMYLCASSFGEWTGENEQYFGPGTRLTVT.

This clone has a handful of counts. The rearrangement joins TRBV7-2 to TRBJ2-5, with 11 bases aligning to TRBD2. Trimming removed 5 bases from V and 4 bases from J; junction bases left unmatched: 12. Per the germline V gene, CDR1 is SGHTA and CDR2 is FQGNSA. CDR3 length: 17 residues. CDR3 region: CASSQDGTSGSAETQYF. Written as DNA, the CDR3 is TGTGCCAGCAGCCAAGATGGCACTAGCGGGAGCGCAGAGACCCAGTACTTC.

The sample holds a few counts of this clone. The rearrangement uses TRBV25-1 and TRBJ2-3, with TRBD2 matching over 8 bases. V was clipped by 0 bases and J by 4 bases; unmatched bases: 6. The CDR3 spans 16 residues. Germline V gene data show CDR1 as MGHDK and CDR2 as SYGVNS. The CDR3, as DNA: TGTGCCAGCAGTGAATATACCAGCGGGAGTGCAGATACGCAGTATTTT. Translation: CASSEYTSGSADTQYF.

This clone was seen more than once but under ten times. This sequence joins TRBV6-1 and TRBJ2-7; possible D gene TRBD1, 6 bases. The V end was cut by 7 bases, the J end by 4 bases, with 20 bases between. This CDR3 comprises 15 residues. Germline lookup yields CDR1 MNHNS and CDR2 SASEGT. CDR3 DNA: TGTGCCAGCATTCCCCTCGGCAGGGGAAGATACGAGCAGTACTTC. Translated, it gives CASIPLGRGRYEQYF.

This chain uses TRBV7-9 with TRBJ1-4; 7 positions agree with TRBD1. The CDR3 has 15 amino acids. CDR1 and CDR2 from the germline V gene are SEHNR and FQNEAQ (reference sequence). V shed 5 bases and J 8 bases; nucleotides not matched to a gene: 11. CDR3 sequence (DNA): TGTGCCAGCAGCACCCGACAGGGAGGCGTGGAAAAACTGTTTTTT. It translates to CASSTRQGGVEKLFF.

This clone was seen only a few times. The V call is TRBV5-6, the J call TRBJ1-1; D not resolved. The CDR3 spans 15 residues. V lost 0 bases to trimming and J lost 3 bases, with 12 bases between them. Per the germline V gene, CDR1 is SGHDT and CDR2 is YYEEEE. DNA for the CDR3: TGTGCCAGCAGCTTGGGGCCTGACACCTACACTGAAGCTTTCTTT. Protein product: CASSLGPDTYTEAFF.

This clone was counted a few times. The chain has TRBV5-4 and TRBJ2-3; D perhaps matches TRBD2 (6 bases). Trimming shortened V by 4 bases and J by 0 bases, and 15 bases separated the two germline ends. The germline V gene has CDR1 SGHNT and CDR2 YYREEE (reference sequence). The CDR3 totals 16 residues. The CDR3 DNA reads as TGTGCCAGCAGCCCCTCGGCGAGCGGGAGCACAGATACGCAGTATTTT. As protein: CASSPSASGSTDTQYF.

The chain joins TRBV7-2 to TRBJ2-1; 9 bases map to TRBD2. After removal of 3 bases from V and 2 bases from J, the junction contained 5 bases not matched to a gene. CDR1 SGHTA and CDR2 FQGNSA come from the germline V gene. The length of the CDR3 is 16 residues. The CDR3 region has the DNA TGTGCCAGCAGCTTCGCCGGGACTAGCCCCTACAATGAGCAGTTCTTC. Amino acid sequence: CASSFAGTSPYNEQFF.

This sequence joins TRBV29-1 and TRBJ1-1; D gene unclear. V lost 3 bases and J lost 7, with 6 bases in between. Germline CDR1 reads SQVTM; CDR2 reads ANQGSEA. The CDR3 sequence is 10 residues long. CDR3 nucleotide sequence: TGCAGCGTTGATAGTCTTGAAGCTTTCTTT. Translated: CSVDSLEAFF.

Only a few counts were recorded for this clone. The chain links TRBV29-1 to TRBJ2-3; D not certain. Between the trimmed V and J ends, which lost 5 bases and 2 bases, there was a span of 17 bases. CDR1 and CDR2 from the germline V gene are SQVTM and ANQGSEA. There are 15 residues in the CDR3. CDR3 in amino acids: CSVRTVSGLTDTQYF. The CDR3 nucleotides are TGCAGCGTTCGAACGGTCTCGGGCCTCACAGATACGCAGTATTTT.

There are a few counts of this clone. The genes are TRBV7-9 and TRBJ2-1; 10 bases agree with TRBD2. V lost 5 bases to trimming and J lost 4 bases; unmatched junction nucleotides: 8. The germline V gene encodes CDR1 SEHNR and CDR2 FQNEAQ (reference sequence). The CDR3 is 16 amino acids. Here the CDR3 reads CASSLLLAGRYNEQFF. Here the CDR3 DNA reads TGTGCCAGCAGCCTACTACTAGCGGGACGGTACAATGAGCAGTTCTTC. The full variable domain, completed using reference TRBV7-9 and TRBJ2-1, is DTGVSQNPRHKITKRGQNVTFRCDPISEHNRLYWYRQTLGQGPEFLTYFQNEAQLEKSRLLSDRFSAERPKGSFSTLEIQRTEQGDSAMYLCASSLLLAGRYNEQFFGPGTRLTVL.

J is TRBJ2-3 and V is TRBV7-2; 8 bases match TRBD2. CDR3 size: 15 residues. The trim removed 4 bases at V and 4 bases at J, leaving 7 bases unmatched. Looked up from germline, CDR1 is SGHTA and CDR2 is FQGNSA. CDR3 sequence: CASSSWGSGADTQYF. CDR3 bases: TGTGCCAGCAGCTCCTGGGGTAGCGGGGCAGATACGCAGTATTTT. The entire variable domain, with the rest obtained from reference TRBV7-2 and TRBJ2-3, is as follows: GAGVSQSPSNKVTEKGKDVELRCDPISGHTALYWYRQSLGQGLEFLIYFQGNSAPDKSGLPSDRFSAERTGGSVSTLTIQRTQQEDSAVYLCASSSWGSGADTQYFGPGTRLTVL.

The J gene is TRBJ1-1, the V gene TRBV6-5, with D hard to call. The ends were cut back, 2 bases at V and 8 bases at J, with 6 bases in the middle. The CDR3 has 11 residues. Germline-derived CDR1 and CDR2 are MNHEY and SVGAGI. In DNA form, the CDR3 reads TGTGCCAGCAGTTACGGGCGGGAAGCTTTCTTT. Protein product: CASSYGREAFF.

The chain links TRBV4-1 to TRBJ2-2, with D unresolved. Trimming removed 5 bases at V and 4 bases at J, with 8 bases between. Germline V gene sequence: CDR1 MGHRA, CDR2 YSYEKL. The CDR3 is made up of 13 amino acids. The CDR3 region is CASSFQATGELFF. The CDR3 nucleotides are TGCGCCAGCAGCTTCCAAGCCACCGGGGAGCTGTTTTTT.

The chain employs TRBV7-9 and TRBJ2-7; no clear D gene. The CDR3 loop spans 14 amino acids. Trimming cost V 5 bases and J 3 bases, with 14 bases left between them. Germline CDR1 reads SEHNR; CDR2 reads FQNEAQ (reference sequence). CDR3 sequence (DNA): TGTGCCAGCAGCCCCTGGGAATCGAACTACGAGCAGTACTTC. This gives the protein CASSPWESNYEQYF. Drawing the rest from reference TRBV7-9 and TRBJ2-7, the complete variable domain is DTGVSQNPRHKITKRGQNVTFRCDPISEHNRLYWYRQTLGQGPEFLTYFQNEAQLEKSRLLSDRFSAERPKGSFSTLEIQRTEQGDSAMYLCASSPWESNYEQYFGPGTRLTVT.

This clone has just a few counts. This chain uses TRBV4-2 with TRBJ2-3; D not certain. V lost 4 bases and J lost 4, with 9 bases in between. CDR3 length equals 13 residues. The V gene's germline CDR1 is LGHNA and CDR2 YNFKEQ. CDR3 sequence (DNA): TGTGCCAGCAGCCCCCGGGTCTCAGATACGCAGTATTTT. Translation: CASSPRVSDTQYF.

The sample holds a few counts of this clone. The chain carries TRBV6-9 and TRBJ2-2; TRBD2 aligns across 8 bases. The CDR3 runs to 18 residues. Looked up from germline, CDR1 is MNHGY and CDR2 is SVAAGI. V dropped 2 bases and J dropped 4; count of bases not matched to a gene: 12. The CDR3 nucleotides read TGTGCCAGCAGTTATGGCCCGGGAGGGCCCGGCGGCACCGGGGAGCTGTTTTTT. Its protein is CASSYGPGGPGGTGELFF.

The J gene is TRBJ2-2, the V gene TRBV7-3; D tentatively reads TRBD1 or TRBD2 (6 bases each). This CDR3 has 15 residues. V was pared by 2 bases and J by 2 bases, with 9 bases between. CDR1 and CDR2 from the germline V gene are SGHTA and FQGTGA. CDR3 DNA sequence: TGTGCCAGCAGCTTATCCGGGGGCAACACCGGGGAGCTGTTTTTT. Its protein product is CASSLSGGNTGELFF.

This clone was seen more than once but under ten times. The chain links TRBV21-1 to TRBJ1-1. TRBV21-1 is shown as a pseudogene. CDR3 length: 14 residues. The CDR3 sequence: CASSKESLTTEAFF. The DNA for the CDR3 is TGTGCCAGCAGCAAAGAGTCTCTGACTACTGAAGCTTTCTTT.

The rearrangement joins TRBV5-4 to TRBJ2-3; 10 bases map to TRBD2. The CDR3 covers 16 residues. The V and J ends lost 4 bases and 1 base, in that order; junction bases with no gene match: 6. CDR1 is SGHNT and CDR2 is YYREEE in the germline V gene (reference sequence). CDR3 in DNA: TGTGCCAGCAGCCCAGTAGCGGGAGGCCGCACAGATACGCAGTATTTT. Amino acids: CASSPVAGGRTDTQYF.